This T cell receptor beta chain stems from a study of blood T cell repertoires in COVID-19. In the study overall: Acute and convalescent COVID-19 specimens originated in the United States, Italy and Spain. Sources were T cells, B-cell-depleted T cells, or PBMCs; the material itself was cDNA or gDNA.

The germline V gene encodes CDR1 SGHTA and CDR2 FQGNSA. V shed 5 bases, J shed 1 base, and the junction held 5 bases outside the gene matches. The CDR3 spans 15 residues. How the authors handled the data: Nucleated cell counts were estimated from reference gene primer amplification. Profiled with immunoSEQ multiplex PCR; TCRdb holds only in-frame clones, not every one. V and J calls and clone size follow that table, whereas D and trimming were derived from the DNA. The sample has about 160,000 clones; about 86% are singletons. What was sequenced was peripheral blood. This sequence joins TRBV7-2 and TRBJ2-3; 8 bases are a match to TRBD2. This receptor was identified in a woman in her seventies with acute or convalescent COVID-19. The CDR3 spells CASSPGGHGTDTQYF. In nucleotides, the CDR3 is TGTGCCAGCAGCCCGGGGGGGCATGGCACAGATACGCAGTATTTT.